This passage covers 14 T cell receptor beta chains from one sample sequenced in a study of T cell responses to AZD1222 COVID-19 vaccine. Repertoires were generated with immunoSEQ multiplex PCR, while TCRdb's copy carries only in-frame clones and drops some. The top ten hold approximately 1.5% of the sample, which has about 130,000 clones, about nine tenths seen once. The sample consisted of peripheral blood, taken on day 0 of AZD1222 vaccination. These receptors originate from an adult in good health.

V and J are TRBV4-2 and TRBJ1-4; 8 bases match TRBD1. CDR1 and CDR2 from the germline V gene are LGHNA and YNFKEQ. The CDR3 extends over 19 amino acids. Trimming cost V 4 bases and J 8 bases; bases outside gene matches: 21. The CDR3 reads CASSLIILRDRPMGEKLFF. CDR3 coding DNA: TGTGCCAGCAGCCTAATCATTTTGCGGGACAGGCCTATGGGGGAAAAACTGTTTTTT.

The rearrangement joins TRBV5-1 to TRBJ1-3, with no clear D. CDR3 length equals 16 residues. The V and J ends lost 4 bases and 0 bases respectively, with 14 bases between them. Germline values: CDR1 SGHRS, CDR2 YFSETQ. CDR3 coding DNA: TGCGCCAGCAGCCCCCGTGGTGCTCCCTCTGGAAACACCATATATTTT. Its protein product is CASSPRGAPSGNTIYF.

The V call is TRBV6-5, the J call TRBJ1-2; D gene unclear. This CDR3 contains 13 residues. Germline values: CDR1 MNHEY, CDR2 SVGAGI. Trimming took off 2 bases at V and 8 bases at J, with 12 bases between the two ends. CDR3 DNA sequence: TGTGCCAGCAGTTACGAGGGAGGCCTCGGCTACACCTTC. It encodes CASSYEGGLGYTF.

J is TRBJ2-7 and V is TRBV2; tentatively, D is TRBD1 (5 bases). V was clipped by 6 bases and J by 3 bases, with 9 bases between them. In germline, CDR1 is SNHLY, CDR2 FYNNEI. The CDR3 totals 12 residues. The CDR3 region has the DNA TGTGCCAGCAGACAGGACGGCTACGAGCAGTACTTC. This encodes CASRQDGYEQYF. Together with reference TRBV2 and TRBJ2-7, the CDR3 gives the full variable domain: EPEVTQTPSHQVTQMGQEVILRCVPISNHLYFYWYRQILGQKVEFLVSFYNNEISEKSEIFDDQFSVERPDGSNFTLKIRSTKLEDSAMYFCASRQDGYEQYFGPGTRLTVT.

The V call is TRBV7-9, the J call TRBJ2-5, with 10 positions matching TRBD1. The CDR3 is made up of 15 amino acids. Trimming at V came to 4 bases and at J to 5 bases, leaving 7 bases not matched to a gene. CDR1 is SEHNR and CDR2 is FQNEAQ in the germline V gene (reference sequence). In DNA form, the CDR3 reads TGTGCCAGCAGCTACACGACAGGGGGCCAGGAGACCCAGTACTTC. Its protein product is CASSYTTGGQETQYF.

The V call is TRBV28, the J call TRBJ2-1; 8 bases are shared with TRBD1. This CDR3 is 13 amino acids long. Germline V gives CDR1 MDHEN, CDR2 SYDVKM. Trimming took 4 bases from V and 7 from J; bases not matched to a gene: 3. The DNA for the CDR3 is TGTGCCAGCAGTTCTCACAGGGGGAATGAGCAGTTCTTC. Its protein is CASSSHRGNEQFF. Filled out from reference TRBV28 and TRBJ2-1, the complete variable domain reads DVKVTQSSRYLVKRTGEKVFLECVQDMDHENMFWYRQDPGLGLRLIYFSYDVKMKEKGDIPEGYSVSREKKERFSLILESASTNQTSMYLCASSSHRGNEQFFGPGTRLTVL.

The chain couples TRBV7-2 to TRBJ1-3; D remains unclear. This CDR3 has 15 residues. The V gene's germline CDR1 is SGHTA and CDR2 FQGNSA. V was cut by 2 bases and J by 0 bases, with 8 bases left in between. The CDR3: CASSLSRDSGNTIYF. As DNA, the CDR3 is TGTGCCAGCAGCTTATCACGGGACTCTGGAAACACCATATATTTT.

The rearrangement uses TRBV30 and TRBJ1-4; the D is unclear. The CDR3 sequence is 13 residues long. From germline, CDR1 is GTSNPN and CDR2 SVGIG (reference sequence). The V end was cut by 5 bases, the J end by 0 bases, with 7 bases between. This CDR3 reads CAWYKATNEKLFF. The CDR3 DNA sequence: TGTGCCTGGTACAAAGCAACTAATGAAAAACTGTTTTTT.

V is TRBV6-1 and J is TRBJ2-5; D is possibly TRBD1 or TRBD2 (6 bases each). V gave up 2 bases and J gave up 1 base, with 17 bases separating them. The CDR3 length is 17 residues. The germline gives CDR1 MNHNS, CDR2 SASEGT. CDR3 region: CASSERAPGAGQETQYF. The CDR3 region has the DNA TGTGCCAGCAGTGAAAGAGCCCCGGGGGCCGGCCAAGAGACCCAGTACTTC.

The CDR3 loop is CASSIGASGGLFYTQYF. CDR3 bases: TGTGCCAGTAGTATTGGAGCTAGCGGGGGGTTGTTCTATACGCAGTATTTT. The rearrangement uses TRBV19 and TRBJ2-3; 11 nucleotides line up with TRBD2. CDR1 and CDR2 (germline): LNHDA, SQIVND (reference sequence). The trim removed 3 bases at V and 7 bases at J, leaving 12 bases unmatched. CDR3 length equals 17 residues.

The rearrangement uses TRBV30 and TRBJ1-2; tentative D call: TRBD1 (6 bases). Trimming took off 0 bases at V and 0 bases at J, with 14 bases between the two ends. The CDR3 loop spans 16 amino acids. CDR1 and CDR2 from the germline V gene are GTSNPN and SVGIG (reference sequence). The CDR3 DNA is TGTGCCTGGAGTGTAGGGGGGGCCGCATCTAACTATGGCTACACCTTC. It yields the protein CAWSVGGAASNYGYTF.

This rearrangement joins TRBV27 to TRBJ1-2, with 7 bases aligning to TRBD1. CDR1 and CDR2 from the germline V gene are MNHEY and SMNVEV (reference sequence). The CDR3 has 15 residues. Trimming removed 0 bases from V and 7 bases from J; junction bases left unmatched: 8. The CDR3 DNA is TGTGCCAGCAGTTTATCGGACAGGTGGTGGAGTGGCTACACCTTC. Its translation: CASSLSDRWWSGYTF.

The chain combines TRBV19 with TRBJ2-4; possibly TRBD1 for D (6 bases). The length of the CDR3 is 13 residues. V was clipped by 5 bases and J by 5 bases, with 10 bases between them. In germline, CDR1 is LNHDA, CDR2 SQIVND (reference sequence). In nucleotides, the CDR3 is TGTGCCAGTAGTTCACAGGGCCAAAACATTCAGTACTTC. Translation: CASSSQGQNIQYF.

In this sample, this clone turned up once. CDR3 loop: CASSRSAGGGTSTDTQYF. CDR3 sequence (DNA): TGTGCCAGCAGCCGAAGCGCAGGGGGCGGGACTAGCACAGATACGCAGTATTTT. The V and J genes are TRBV7-3 and TRBJ2-3, with 8 bases that match TRBD1. Trimming at V came to 5 bases and at J to 0 bases, leaving 13 bases not matched to a gene. The length of the CDR3 is 18 residues. Germline lookup yields CDR1 SGHTA and CDR2 FQGTGA.